This T cell receptor (beta chain) was observed in a study of cytomegalovirus exposure and HLA in healthy donors. The CDR3 contains 12 residues. CDR1 is SNHLY, CDR2 FYNNEI, per germline. V was shortened by 7 bases and J by 7 bases, with 13 bases between the two germline ends. Regarding the study as a whole: Listed as cytomegalovirus-associated were 150 or so TCR beta chains.

On this clone itself: Its antigen is still unknown.

60 Vbeta and 13 Jbeta primers were used in PCR. Assay used: immunoSEQ multiplex PCR; TCRdb lists only in-frame clones, some missing. The sample holds 150,000 to 200,000 clones, more than 60% seen once. The clonotype was recovered from a man aged 18 to 29 in good health and CMV-seropositive. The rearrangement uses TRBV2 and TRBJ1-2; no firm D call. Sequencing input: PBMCs. The DNA of the CDR3 is TGTGCCAGCACTCAACAGCGGAGTGGCTACACCTTC. This codes for CASTQQRSGYTF.